This note documents a single TCR beta chain sequence. Its antigen is unknown. PCR amplification relied on 60 Vbeta primers (plus 13 Jbeta primers). Profiled with immunoSEQ multiplex PCR; TCRdb holds only in-frame clones, not every one. The listing contains almost 40,000 clones. The sample originates from a study of cytomegalovirus exposure and HLA in healthy donors. Study results and limitations: The study put 150 or so TCR beta chains on its list as cytomegalovirus-associated. Sequencing likely generated an artifact that appeared as a cluster of highly shared sequence variants.

The ends were cut back, 3 bases at V and 4 bases at J, with 12 bases in the middle. Germline V CDR1 and CDR2: WSHSY, SAAADI. This CDR3 is built from 14 residues. The chain is built from TRBV10-2 and TRBJ1-2; the D gene is possibly TRBD1 (5 bases). The clonotype comes from a young woman in good health and CMV-seropositive. Sequencing used PBMCs. The CDR3 nucleotides are TGCGCCAGCAGTGATAGGGGAAATTTCTATGGCTACACCTTC. Translating it yields CASSDRGNFYGYTF.